The present entry profiles one T cell receptor (beta chain) with its context. The data originate from a study of cytotoxic CD8 clonotypes in ibrutinib-treated CLL. Assay: immunoSEQ multiplex PCR; the TCRdb copy retains only in-frame clones and omits some. The repertoire consists of tens of thousands of clones, with roughly 50% occurring once and the leading ten covering 20%. This receptor was taken from a human donor with chronic lymphocytic leukemia. Sequenced here: PBMCs, sampled after 24 months of ibrutinib treatment.

The CDR3 here is CASSPAGSGVVDGYTF. In DNA form, the CDR3 reads TGTGCCAGCAGCCCGGCGGGCAGTGGGGTGGTCGATGGCTACACCTTC. This sequence joins TRBV5-4 and TRBJ1-2, with D unresolved. CDR1 is SGHNT, CDR2 YYREEE, per germline (reference sequence). The length of the CDR3 is 16 residues. V was cut by 4 bases and J by 6 bases, with 22 bases left in between.